This T cell receptor (beta chain) was identified during a study of T cell responses to AZD1222 COVID-19 vaccine. The repertoire was sequenced with immunoSEQ multiplex PCR; TCRdb's copy has only in-frame clones and lacks some. The table includes roughly 120,000 clones, less than 90% detected once. The CDR3 is made up of 15 amino acids. V was clipped by 2 bases and J by 0 bases, with 8 bases between them. In germline, CDR1 is SGHRS, CDR2 YFSETQ. Sequencing was performed on peripheral blood, taken on day 0 of AZD1222 vaccination. The receptor was isolated from an adult in good health. The rearrangement links TRBV5-1 to TRBJ2-2; D not resolved. The CDR3 DNA follows: TGCGCCAGCAGCTTCGGCCAGGCGAACACCGGGGAGCTGTTTTTT. The encoded protein is CASSFGQANTGELFF.